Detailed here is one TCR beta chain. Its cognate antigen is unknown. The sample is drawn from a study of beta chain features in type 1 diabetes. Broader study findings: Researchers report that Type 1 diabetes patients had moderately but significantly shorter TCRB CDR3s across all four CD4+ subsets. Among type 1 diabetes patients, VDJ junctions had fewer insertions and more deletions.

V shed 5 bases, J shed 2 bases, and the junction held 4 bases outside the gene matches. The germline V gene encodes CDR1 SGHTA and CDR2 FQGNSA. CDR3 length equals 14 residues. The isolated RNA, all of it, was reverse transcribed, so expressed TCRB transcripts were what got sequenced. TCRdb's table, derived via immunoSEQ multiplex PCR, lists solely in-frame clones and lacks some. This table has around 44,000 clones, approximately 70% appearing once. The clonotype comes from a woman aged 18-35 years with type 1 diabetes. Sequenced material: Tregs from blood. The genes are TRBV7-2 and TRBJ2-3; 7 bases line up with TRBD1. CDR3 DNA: TGTGCCAGCAGCATGGGGACAGACACAGATACGCAGTATTTT. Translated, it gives CASSMGTDTDTQYF.